These 29 T cell receptor beta chains share one sample of origin, sequenced in a study of blood T cell repertoires in COVID-19. The assay was immunoSEQ multiplex PCR, and TCRdb's table has in-frame clones only and misses some. The sample has 50,000 to 60,000 clones, approximately 85% seen once. The sequenced sample consisted of peripheral blood. The source of these receptors is a human donor in a cohort sampled during active COVID-19.

The chain employs TRBV5-1 and TRBJ2-7; D possibly corresponds to TRBD1 (5 bases). Germline loops: CDR1 SGHRS, CDR2 YFSETQ. The ends were cut back, 4 bases at V and 2 bases at J, with 10 bases in the middle. The CDR3 runs 13 residues. CDR3 sequence reads: CASSPDITYEQYF. DNA of the CDR3: TGCGCCAGCAGCCCGGACATAACCTACGAGCAGTACTTC. The full variable domain, completed using reference TRBV5-1 and TRBJ2-7, is KAGVTQTPRYLIKTRGQQVTLSCSPISGHRSVSWYQQTPGQGLQFLFEYFSETQRNKGNFPGRFSGRQFSNSRSEMNVSTLELGDSALYLCASSPDITYEQYFGPGTRLTVT.

For this clone: At one boundary the junction diverges from the germline segment, which might be a read error. The chain uses TRBV18 and TRBJ2-7; 7 bases are a match to TRBD1. Germline V gene lookup returns CDR1 KGHSH and CDR2 LQKENI. The CDR3 is 14 amino acids. The CDR3 loop is CASSPQTGHYEQYF. CDR3 in DNA: TGTGCCAGCTCTCCACAGACAGGGCACTACGAGCAGTACTTC.

The genes are TRBV6-5 and TRBJ2-7; 12 bases line up with TRBD2. The CDR3 is 15 amino acids. From germline, CDR1 is MNHEY and CDR2 SVGAGI. V dropped 0 bases and J dropped 5; count of bases not matched to a gene: 2. CDR3 DNA: TGTGCCAGCAGTTACTCGTGGACTAGCGGGAACGAGCAGTACTTC. Amino acids: CASSYSWTSGNEQYF.

The rearrangement uses TRBV5-1 and TRBJ2-1, with D unclear. Germline CDR1 reads SGHRS; CDR2 reads YFSETQ. V gave up 2 bases and J gave up 0 bases, with 9 bases separating them. The CDR3 runs 15 residues. The CDR3 is CASSLTVYSYNEQFF. The DNA for the CDR3 is TGCGCCAGCAGCTTAACGGTATACTCCTACAATGAGCAGTTCTTC.

The chain employs TRBV10-1 and TRBJ2-1; possible D gene TRBD2, 6 bases. In germline, CDR1 is WNHNN, CDR2 SYGVQD (reference sequence). V was pared by 8 bases and J by 5 bases, with 16 bases between. This CDR3 contains 14 residues. The CDR3 spells CASAGAGWDNEQFF. CDR3 in DNA: TGCGCCAGCGCTGGGGCGGGGTGGGACAATGAGCAGTTCTTC.

V gene TRBV7-2 combines with J gene TRBJ1-1, with unresolved D. The CDR3 extends over 13 amino acids. Trimming shortened V by 3 bases and J by 1 base, and 6 bases separated the two germline ends. Germline loops: CDR1 SGHTA, CDR2 FQGNSA. CDR3 DNA: TGTGCCAGCAGCTTCCCGGGGAACACTGAAGCTTTCTTT. Translation: CASSFPGNTEAFF.

The gene calls are TRBV5-1 and TRBJ1-4; perhaps TRBD1 as D (6 bases). Germline CDR1 reads SGHRS; CDR2 reads YFSETQ. CDR3 size: 14 residues. V gave up 5 bases and J gave up 4 bases, with 12 bases separating them. The CDR3 DNA is TGCGCCAGCAGACAACAGGGAAATAATGAAAAACTGTTTTTT. As protein: CASRQQGNNEKLFF.

The DNA of the CDR3 is TGTGCCAGCAGTCAGGGACAGGGGGTGTCCTATAATTCACCCCTCCACTTT. This codes for CASSQGQGVSYNSPLHF. J is TRBJ1-6 and V is TRBV5-6; TRBD1 aligns across 11 bases. J was trimmed by 1 base and V by 5 bases; bases with no gene match: 5. CDR1 is SGHDT and CDR2 is YYEEEE in the germline V gene. This CDR3 spans 17 amino acids.

This chain connects TRBV27 to TRBJ2-1; TRBD2 matches 13 bases. The ends lost 5 bases at V and 1 base at J; junction bases unmatched: 8. The germline CDR1 and CDR2 sequences are MNHEY and SMNVEV (reference sequence). The CDR3 spans 18 residues. The CDR3 region has the DNA TGTGCCAGCAGTAATCTCGGACTAGCGGGAGATTCCTACAATGAGCAGTTCTTC. Protein sequence: CASSNLGLAGDSYNEQFF.

This clone was seen only once. The genes are TRBV7-9 and TRBJ2-1; TRBD2 matches at 7 bases. Germline-derived CDR1 and CDR2 are SEHNR and FQNEAQ (reference sequence). The CDR3 length is 16 residues. The V and J ends lost 5 bases and 3 bases, in that order; junction bases with no gene match: 10. The CDR3 spells CASSGITGTNYNEQFF. DNA of the CDR3: TGTGCCAGCAGCGGGATCACGGGGACTAACTACAATGAGCAGTTCTTC.

The genes are TRBV3-1 (or the pseudogene TRBV3-2) and TRBJ2-4; 7 bases fit TRBD2. The J segment lost 11 bases and the V segment lost 1 base, leaving 5 bases of the junction unmatched. CDR3 length: 13 amino acids. Germline V gene data show CDR1 as LGHDT and CDR2 as YNNKEL (reference sequence). The CDR3 region has the DNA TGTGCCAGCAGCCAAGTAGGGACTACCCTTCAGTACTTC. It translates to CASSQVGTTLQYF.

The genes are TRBV27 and TRBJ1-2, with a weak D call TRBD1 (6 bases). This CDR3 region has 13 residues. Germline CDR1 is MNHEY and CDR2 is SMNVEV (reference sequence). V was pared by 6 bases and J by 7 bases, with 15 bases between. CDR3 sequence (DNA): TGTGCCAGCAGCGCTATTCTCAGGGGTGGCTACACCTTC. Amino acids: CASSAILRGGYTF.

V gene TRBV9 combines with J gene TRBJ2-7; TRBD2 agrees at 8 bases. The trim removed 0 bases at V and 3 bases at J, leaving 2 bases unmatched. Germline V gives CDR1 SGDLS, CDR2 YYNGEE. The CDR3 spans 14 residues. The CDR3 here is CASSVGAGVYEQYF. The CDR3 coding sequence is TGTGCCAGCAGCGTAGGAGCGGGAGTCTACGAGCAGTACTTC.

This sequence joins TRBV15 and TRBJ2-1; 8 positions match TRBD2. This CDR3 is built from 17 residues. The germline CDR1 and CDR2 sequences are LNHNV and YYDKDF (reference sequence). J gave up 7 bases and V 4 bases, and 15 bases lay outside the gene matches. The CDR3 protein is CATSTEGLAHLRNEQFF. For the CDR3, the DNA is TGTGCCACCAGCACCGAAGGACTAGCCCATCTGAGGAATGAGCAGTTCTTC.

The chain employs TRBV7-2 and TRBJ2-1; a weak D match, TRBD2 (6 bases). Germline CDR1 is SGHTA and CDR2 is FQGNSA. The CDR3 totals 15 residues. Trimming left V 2 bases short and J 7 bases short, with 15 bases between. CDR3 sequence reads: CASSLSFGSHNEQFF. CDR3 sequence (DNA): TGTGCCAGCAGCTTATCCTTCGGGAGCCATAATGAGCAGTTCTTC.

The J gene is TRBJ2-1, the V gene TRBV4-3; D possibly corresponds to TRBD1 (6 bases). Germline CDR1 reads LGHNA; CDR2 reads YSLEER. CDR3 length: 17 residues. Trimming stripped 0 bases from V and 4 bases from J, with 16 bases between. CDR3 residues: CASSQDPRGGLYNEQFF. The CDR3 bases are TGCGCCAGCAGCCAAGATCCCAGGGGCGGGTTGTACAATGAGCAGTTCTTC.

This chain joins TRBV9 and TRBJ2-5; TRBD2 might be the D (6 bases). V shed 2 bases and J shed 7 bases, with 15 bases lying between them. The CDR3 extends over 14 amino acids. Germline assignment: CDR1 SGDLS and CDR2 YYNGEE. The chain's CDR3 is CASSVEGGGGTQYF. Written as DNA, the CDR3 is TGTGCCAGCAGCGTCGAGGGAGGTGGCGGGACCCAGTACTTC.

The gene calls are TRBV19 and TRBJ1-4, with D perhaps TRBD1 (6 bases). Trimming stripped 2 bases from V and 7 bases from J, with 14 bases between. This CDR3 is 15 amino acids long. Germline loops: CDR1 LNHDA, CDR2 SQIVND (reference sequence). DNA of the CDR3: TGTGCCAGTAGTATATTTGCGCAGGGGCCTGAAAAACTGTTTTTT. This translates into CASSIFAQGPEKLFF.

The J gene is TRBJ1-3, the V gene TRBV29-1; no clear D gene. Trimming took off 1 base at V and 0 bases at J, with 4 bases between the two ends. The CDR3 consists of 13 residues. The germline V gene encodes CDR1 SQVTM and CDR2 ANQGSEA. The CDR3, as DNA: TGCAGCGTTGAAGGCGGCTCTGGAAACACCATATATTTT. This codes for CSVEGGSGNTIYF. Filled out from reference TRBV29-1 and TRBJ1-3, the complete variable domain reads SAVISQKPSRDICQRGTSLTIQCQVDSQVTMMFWYRQQPGQSLTLIATANQGSEATYESGFVIDKFPISRPNLTFSTLTVSNMSPEDSSIYLCSVEGGSGNTIYFGEGSWLTVV.

Written as DNA, the CDR3 is TGTGCCAGTAGTGGCGCAGGGGCCTACGAGCAGTACTTC. Amino acids: CASSGAGAYEQYF. This chain joins TRBV19 and TRBJ2-7; TRBD1 might be the D (6 bases). The V gene's germline CDR1 is LNHDA and CDR2 SQIVND (reference sequence). The CDR3 is 13 residues long. The ends were cut back, 5 bases at V and 2 bases at J, with 10 bases in the middle.

V is TRBV11-2 and J is TRBJ2-1, with 11 bases lining up with TRBD2. CDR1 is SGHAT and CDR2 is FQNNGV in the germline V gene. The CDR3 contains 15 residues. The V and J ends lost 5 bases and 7 bases, in that order; junction bases with no gene match: 7. The CDR3 sequence: CASSATSGSRNEQFF. The CDR3, as DNA: TGTGCCAGCAGCGCAACTAGCGGGAGTCGGAATGAGCAGTTCTTC.

The rearrangement links TRBV6-1 to TRBJ2-1; tentatively, D is TRBD2 (6 bases). Trimming took off 1 base at V and 8 bases at J, with 24 bases between the two ends. The germline V gene encodes CDR1 MNHNS and CDR2 SASEGT. This CDR3 region has 18 residues. Here the CDR3 DNA reads TGTGCCAGCAGTGAAGTGGGGAGTGGGAGTAGGAGGGGTGATGAGCAGTTCTTC. Translation: CASSEVGSGSRRGDEQFF.

This rearrangement joins TRBV18 to TRBJ2-5; D gene unclear. V lost 3 bases to trimming and J lost 0 bases, with 11 bases between them. Germline V CDR1 and CDR2: KGHSH, LQKENI. This CDR3 has 15 residues. The CDR3 coding sequence is TGTGCCAGCTCACCCACACCCCAGTACCAAGAGACCCAGTACTTC. As protein: CASSPTPQYQETQYF.

This chain connects TRBV7-2 to TRBJ2-7; 13 bases fit TRBD2. In germline, CDR1 is SGHTA, CDR2 FQGNSA. The CDR3 is made up of 17 amino acids. V lost 5 bases, J lost 2 bases, and 9 bases stayed unmatched. The CDR3 coding sequence is TGTGCCAGCAGCCCCACTAGCGGGAGGGCCGGGGCCTACGAGCAGTACTTC. Its translation is CASSPTSGRAGAYEQYF.

Only one count was recorded for this clone. The CDR3 here is CASSLPTPRGHEQYF. As DNA, the CDR3 is TGCGCCAGCAGCCTCCCTACTCCCAGGGGGCACGAGCAGTACTTC. The rearrangement uses TRBV5-1 and TRBJ2-7; 8 bases match TRBD1. The CDR3 is 15 residues long. Per germline, CDR1 SGHRS and CDR2 YFSETQ. Trimming removed 4 bases from V and 5 bases from J; junction bases left unmatched: 11.

The chain has TRBV5-1 and TRBJ2-1; a possible D gene is TRBD2 (6 bases). Per the germline V gene, CDR1 is SGHRS and CDR2 is YFSETQ. The CDR3 loop spans 15 amino acids. Trimming shortened V by 2 bases and J by 0 bases, and 9 bases separated the two germline ends. The CDR3 sequence: CASSFKGGSYNEQFF. CDR3 DNA: TGCGCCAGCAGCTTTAAGGGAGGCTCCTACAATGAGCAGTTCTTC. Drawing the rest from reference TRBV5-1 and TRBJ2-1, the complete variable domain is KAGVTQTPRYLIKTRGQQVTLSCSPISGHRSVSWYQQTPGQGLQFLFEYFSETQRNKGNFPGRFSGRQFSNSRSEMNVSTLELGDSALYLCASSFKGGSYNEQFFGPGTRLTVL.

V is TRBV28 and J is TRBJ2-5, with TRBD2 identical over 7 bases. Germline lookup yields CDR1 MDHEN and CDR2 SYDVKM. This CDR3 contains 12 residues. V gave up 7 bases and J gave up 6 bases; unmatched junction bases: 5. This CDR3 reads CASMTSTQTQYF. In DNA form, the CDR3 reads TGTGCCAGCATGACTAGCACGCAGACCCAGTACTTC.

The chain is built from TRBV6-2 or TRBV6-3 and TRBJ2-2, with 7 bases lining up with TRBD2. The CDR3 consists of 16 residues. The V gene end was trimmed by 2 bases and the J gene end by 5 bases; junction bases not matched to a gene: 8. Germline V gene lookup returns CDR1 MNHEY and CDR2 SVGEGT. CDR3 loop: CASSYTQRGSTGELFF. Written as DNA, the CDR3 is TGTGCCAGCAGTTACACGCAGCGGGGATCAACCGGGGAGCTGTTTTTT.

This chain connects TRBV7-2 to TRBJ1-1; tentative D call: TRBD1 (5 bases). Germline lookup yields CDR1 SGHTA and CDR2 FQGNSA. The CDR3 is 16 amino acids. Trimming stripped 5 bases from V and 0 bases from J, with 16 bases between. The CDR3 reads CASSPTPGPMNTEAFF. CDR3 sequence (DNA): TGTGCCAGCAGCCCTACTCCAGGGCCTATGAACACTGAAGCTTTCTTT.